This TCR beta chain was retrieved from a study of T cell repertoires in ileal Crohn's disease. Overall study context: About half received postoperative treatment, some 10 with thiopurines and around 18 anti-TNF.

The CDR3 runs to 14 residues. Germline values: CDR1 MNHNY, CDR2 SVGAGI (reference sequence). The V and J ends lost 7 bases and 8 bases, in that order; junction bases with no gene match: 13. The method was immunoSEQ multiplex PCR; TCRdb's version includes in-frame clones alone and lacks a portion of them. This sample has roughly 7,100 clones, with about three quarters found just once. Sequencing used ileal tissue. This receptor was taken from an adult with Crohn's disease. The chain is built from TRBV6-6 and TRBJ1-2, with 7 bases aligning to TRBD1. The CDR3 DNA reads as TGTGCCAGCACTCAAACTGAGGGGGCGCGGGGCTACACCTTC. Translating gives CASTQTEGARGYTF.